Sequencing of this T cell receptor beta chain was carried out in a study of T cell changes during pregnancy in multiple sclerosis. CDR1 is MDHEN and CDR2 is SYDVKM in the germline V gene. CDR3 size: 13 residues. Trimming cost V 1 base and J 0 bases, with 2 bases left between them. Assay used: immunoSEQ multiplex PCR; TCRdb lists only in-frame clones, some missing. Among around 60,000 clones listed, roughly 93% were seen once. The chain uses TRBV28 and TRBJ2-3; no reliable D call. This material consisted of peripheral blood, taken after pregnancy. The sequence was collected from a female donor with multiple sclerosis, enrolled in a pregnancy study. CDR3 amino acids: CASSLSSTDTQYF. For the CDR3, the DNA is TGTGCCAGCAGTTTATCTAGCACAGATACGCAGTATTTT.